The source of this T cell receptor (beta chain) is a study of low-dose radiotherapy and immunotherapy resistance in tumors. Study-wide context: Cohort 2 was treated with 1 Gy per fraction every two weeks, amounting to 13 Gy across 26 weeks.

The authors amplified TCRs for 20 to 25 PCR cycles with a constant-region primer and a V-primer adapter. TCRdb fed the reads into MiXCR, producing one record per CDR3 protein. The sample records roughly 48,000 distinct CDR3 sequences, roughly 31% being singletons. The V and J ends lost 7 bases and 7 bases, in that order; junction bases with no gene match: 5. The CDR3 length is 12 residues. Looked up from germline, CDR1 is SQVTM and CDR2 is ANQGSEA. The time point is: after trial treatment. Specified treatment: LDRT plus nivolumab, ipilimumab, low-dose cyclophosphamide and aspirin (RACIN trial). The chain is built from TRBV29-1 and TRBJ1-5; 9 bases agree with TRBD1. Specimen: PBMCs, collected after low-dose radiotherapy plus immunotherapy. The TCR originated in a male donor with rectosigmoid adenocarcinoma. This CDR3 reads CSAGGQGQPQHF. The DNA for the CDR3 is TGCAGCGCCGGGGGACAGGGCCAGCCCCAGCATTTT.